This TCR beta chain was sequenced for a study of low-dose radiotherapy and immunotherapy resistance in tumors. On the study more broadly: The regimen for patients comprised intravenous nivolumab 240 mg every two weeks plus intravenous ipilimumab 1 mg/kg every six weeks. Patients took aspirin (300 mg orally, daily) for four cycles beginning at cycle 1 day 1.

The time point here: before trial treatment. Qualifying patients carried advanced solid tumors devoid of tumor-infiltrating lymphocytes. Germline CDR1 and CDR2: MDHEN and SYDVKM. CDR3 length: 13 residues. V shed 1 base and J shed 4 bases, with 8 bases lying between them. cDNA synthesis used a TRAV/TRBV-specific primer set for both chains. TCR amplification ran roughly 20 PCR cycles using constant-region and V-primer adapter primers. After the mRNA was isolated, it was amplified using in vitro transcription. TCRdb processed the reads anew with MiXCR; each CDR3 protein has one entry. The sample records around 65,000 distinct CDR3 sequences, less than 30% being singletons.

Material: PBMCs, obtained before treatment. The rearrangement joins TRBV28 to TRBJ2-7, with D possibly matching TRBD2 (5 bases). The TCR was taken from a male donor with rectosigmoid adenocarcinoma. The CDR3 region has the DNA TGTGCCAGCAGTTTATTTGGACTTTACGAGCAGTACTTC. Residues: CASSLFGLYEQYF.